This paragraph reports one TCR beta chain. The germline V and J ends were trimmed by 0 bases and 4 bases, with 9 bases remaining between them. There are 14 residues in the CDR3. From germline, CDR1 is SGHDN and CDR2 FVKESK. The data are from a study of OX40 agonist ivuxolimab in advanced cancers. Across the study: The drug used for patients, ivuxolimab, was an agonistic anti-OX40 (CD134) antibody. All patients had ivuxolimab intravenously every 2 weeks at 0.01 to 10 mg/kg.

Assay used: immunoSEQ multiplex PCR; TCRdb lists only in-frame clones, some missing. Of 75,000 to 95,000 clones in the sample, approximately 89% are singletons; the top ten hold 0.2% to 0.25%. The cohort excluded patients with autoimmune disease history or systemic immunosuppression. This clonotype originated in an adult with an advanced solid tumor such as melanoma, head and neck, liver or kidney cancer. The sample was CD4+ or CD8+ T cells sorted from blood, taken in a trial of the OX40 agonist ivuxolimab. J is TRBJ2-5 and V is TRBV14; D possibly corresponds to TRBD1 (5 bases). This CDR3 reads CASSQDRRGETQYF. CDR3 bases: TGTGCCAGCAGCCAAGATAGAAGGGGAGAGACCCAGTACTTC.